These 18 T cell receptor beta chains were all obtained from the same sample, sequenced in a study of shared clonotypes between healthy human individuals. TCRdb keeps only in-frame clones here, not all; method: immunoSEQ multiplex PCR. Among some 1 million clones listed, around 76% were seen once. Material: memory CD4+ T cells sorted from blood. Subset indicated: CD45RA-negative fraction. These receptors originate from a man aged 18 to 30 in good health.

The V gene is TRBV19, the J gene TRBJ2-3; 15 nucleotides line up with TRBD2. Germline CDR1 LNHDA, CDR2 SQIVND (reference sequence). The CDR3 has 17 residues. V lost 4 bases, J lost 3 bases, and 5 bases stayed unmatched. CDR3 residues: CASSNGLAGGETDTQYF. The CDR3 DNA reads TGTGCCAGTAGTAATGGACTAGCGGGGGGGGAAACAGATACGCAGTATTTT.

This sequence joins TRBV28 and TRBJ2-6; a possible D gene is TRBD1 (6 bases). This CDR3 is 16 amino acids long. The V end lost 3 bases, the J end lost 2 bases, and 11 bases lay between the germline ends. Germline V lookup: CDR1 MDHEN, CDR2 SYDVKM. The CDR3 loop reads CASSLSGTTGANVLTF. The CDR3 DNA reads as TGTGCCAGCAGTTTGTCAGGGACAACTGGGGCCAACGTCCTGACTTTC.

This chain links TRBV14 with TRBJ2-5, with D possibly matching TRBD1 (6 bases). The CDR3 totals 15 residues. The germline gives CDR1 SGHDN, CDR2 FVKESK. The ends were cut back, 3 bases at V and 2 bases at J, with 13 bases in the middle. The CDR3 nucleotides are TGTGCCAGCAGCCAGATAGGACAGAAGCAAGAGACCCAGTACTTC. It codes for CASSQIGQKQETQYF.

This rearrangement joins TRBV6-5 to TRBJ2-1; TRBD1 matches 11 bases. V was clipped by 4 bases and J by 9 bases; unmatched bases: 8. CDR3 length equals 15 residues. Germline-derived CDR1 and CDR2 are MNHEY and SVGAGI. The DNA of the CDR3 is TGTGCCAGCAGTTTAGGGACAGGGGGTCGCAGTGAGCAGTTCTTC. Its protein product is CASSLGTGGRSEQFF.

This clone was detected only a few times. The chain recombines TRBV30 with TRBJ1-1, with D unresolved. V lost 3 bases and J 8 bases, leaving 16 bases between the germline ends. Germline lookup yields CDR1 GTSNPN and CDR2 SVGIG (reference sequence). The CDR3 loop spans 13 amino acids. This CDR3 is CAWSLTPSVEAFF. For the CDR3, the DNA is TGTGCCTGGAGCCTTACCCCCTCTGTGGAAGCTTTCTTT.

The CDR3 sequence: CASSRILRSRTDTQYF. CDR3 bases: TGTGCCAGCAGCCGGATTCTCAGGAGTCGCACAGATACGCAGTATTTT. This chain links TRBV11-2 with TRBJ2-3; D is unresolved. V shed 5 bases and J shed 1 base, with 16 bases lying between them. Germline V CDR1 and CDR2: SGHAT, FQNNGV. The CDR3 has 16 residues.

DNA for the CDR3: TGTGCCAGCAGACAGGGATGGGGGGAAGCTTTCTTT. Translated: CASRQGWGEAFF. The gene calls are TRBV6-1 and TRBJ1-1, with TRBD1 as a possible D gene (6 bases). The germline V and J ends were trimmed by 6 bases and 8 bases, with 13 bases remaining between them. Germline CDR1 and CDR2: MNHNS and SASEGT. The CDR3 is 12 residues long.

The chain is built from TRBV2 and TRBJ2-1; TRBD1 matches at 7 bases. With V trimmed by 7 bases and J by 8 bases, 8 bases remained unmatched. This CDR3 region has 13 residues. The germline V gene has CDR1 SNHLY and CDR2 FYNNEI. CDR3 bases: TGTGCCAGCAAGAGGACAGGTCAGCATGAGCAGTTCTTC. Translating it yields CASKRTGQHEQFF.

This clone showed up just a few times. A read error may produce the germline difference seen at one junction end. The chain couples TRBV7-7 to TRBJ2-7; 9 positions agree with TRBD2. This CDR3 is built from 13 residues. Germline V gene lookup returns CDR1 SSHAT and CDR2 FNYEAQ (reference sequence). The CDR3 loop reads CASSPAGGHEQYF. CDR3 sequence (DNA): TGTGCTAGCAGCCCAGCGGGGGGCCACGAGCAGTACTTC. The whole variable domain, filled in from reference TRBV7-7 and TRBJ2-7, reads GAGVSQSPRYKVTKRGQDVTLRCDPISSHATLYWYQQALGQGPEFLTYFNYEAQPDKSGLPSDRFSAERPEGSISTLTIQRTEQRDSAMYRCASSPAGGHEQYFGPGTRLTVT.

This clone is a singleton in its sample. The CDR3 DNA follows: TGTGCCAGCAGCCAGGGACAGGGGGTGGACACCATATATTTT. It encodes CASSQGQGVDTIYF. The rearrangement joins TRBV5-4 to TRBJ1-3; 11 positions agree with TRBD1. Germline CDR1 and CDR2: SGHNT and YYREEE (reference sequence). J lost 8 bases, V lost 4 bases, and 5 bases had no gene match. This CDR3 is built from 14 residues.

This clone has a single count. The chain couples TRBV6-5 to TRBJ2-1, with D possibly being TRBD1 (6 bases). The germline V gene has CDR1 MNHEY and CDR2 SVGAGI. V lost 8 bases and J 0 bases, leaving 11 bases between the germline ends. The CDR3 is 14 residues long. CDR3 bases: TGTGCCAGCGACAGGTCCCGCTCCTACAATGAGCAGTTCTTC. Translation: CASDRSRSYNEQFF.

Only a few counts were recorded for this clone. Other DNA sequences in this specimen translate into the identical CDR3. V and J are TRBV6-1 and TRBJ1-2; 7 bases match TRBD1. CDR3 size: 13 residues. Trimming at V came to 2 bases and at J to 3 bases, leaving 0 bases not matched to a gene. Germline V lookup: CDR1 MNHNS, CDR2 SASEGT. The CDR3 loop reads CASSETGDYGYTF. DNA of the CDR3: TGTGCCAGCAGTGAAACAGGGGACTATGGCTACACCTTC.

This chain joins TRBV6-5 and TRBJ2-5; D perhaps matches TRBD2 (6 bases). Trimming cost V 2 bases and J 5 bases, with 9 bases left between them. The germline V gene encodes CDR1 MNHEY and CDR2 SVGAGI. CDR3 size: 13 residues. The CDR3 region has the DNA TGTGCCAGCAGTTACGCGGGGACGGAGACCCAGTACTTC. Encoded protein: CASSYAGTETQYF.

To note about this clone: This sample also contains other DNA sequences that code for the same CDR3. The V gene is TRBV19, the J gene TRBJ2-7, with TRBD1 identical over 10 bases. The CDR3 runs 15 residues. CDR1 is LNHDA and CDR2 is SQIVND in the germline V gene (reference sequence). Trimming at V came to 4 bases and at J to 3 bases, leaving 6 bases not matched to a gene. The CDR3 region is CASSTRQGARYEQYF. The CDR3, as DNA: TGTGCCAGTAGTACAAGACAGGGGGCCCGCTACGAGCAGTACTTC.

The chain combines TRBV9 with TRBJ2-1; D may be TRBD1 (6 bases). V lost 3 bases to trimming and J lost 3 bases, with 13 bases between them. The CDR3 is 15 amino acids. The germline CDR1 and CDR2 sequences are SGDLS and YYNGEE. The CDR3 region has the DNA TGTGCCAGCAGCGCTGGGACACCCTACTACAATGAGCAGTTCTTC. Protein sequence: CASSAGTPYYNEQFF.

V and J are TRBV19 and TRBJ1-1; D is possibly TRBD1 (6 bases). Germline V gene sequence: CDR1 LNHDA, CDR2 SQIVND (reference sequence). Deletions cut 3 bases from V and 1 base from J, with 12 bases between. The CDR3 totals 15 residues. The DNA for the CDR3 is TGTGCCAGTAGTATGGCGGGACATCGGAACACTGAAGCTTTCTTT. It codes for CASSMAGHRNTEAFF.

This clone was observed a single time. This rearrangement joins TRBV6-5 to TRBJ1-2; 7 bases are shared with TRBD1. Germline-derived CDR1 and CDR2 are MNHEY and SVGAGI. V trimming: 6 bases; J trimming: 5 bases; junction bases outside the gene matches: 9. This CDR3 has 14 residues. The CDR3 bases are TGTGCCAGCAGCCGTGGACAGGCGGTTTATGGCTACACCTTC. Its protein product is CASSRGQAVYGYTF.

This clone has just one count. The chain employs TRBV15 and TRBJ2-1; D perhaps matches TRBD1 (6 bases). From germline, CDR1 is LNHNV and CDR2 YYDKDF (reference sequence). The V end was cut by 5 bases, the J end by 8 bases, with 13 bases between. The CDR3 spans 13 residues. CDR3 coding DNA: TGTGCCACCAGCGCCGCACAGGGATATGAGCAGTTCTTC. Residues: CATSAAQGYEQFF.